This entry describes one T cell receptor (beta chain). Input per replicate PCR of unsorted PBMC was approximately 280 ng DNA, corresponding to approximately 30,000 T cell genomes. Using immunoSEQ multiplex PCR, the repertoire was profiled, and TCRdb retains in-frame clones only, with some absent. The sample consists of a few hundred thousand clones, 60% to 80% of them appearing once. There were only Caucasian adults among the donors, and all lived in Nashville, Tennessee. CDR3 length equals 15 residues. Germline V lookup: CDR1 SEHNR, CDR2 FQNEAQ (reference sequence). The entry originates in a study of shared clonotypes between healthy human individuals.

The sequencing input was PBMCs. The gene calls are TRBV7-9 and TRBJ2-5; TRBD2 matches at 10 bases. The DNA end is more similar to TRBJ2-7, so the J call may be wrong. The receptor was isolated from a woman in her thirties or forties in good health. Some clones in this sample may be carry-over from other donors' samples. CDR3 region: CASSHLGLAPYEQYF. CDR3 bases: TGTGCCAGCAGCCACCTGGGACTAGCGCCCTACGAGCAGTACTTC.